This T cell receptor beta chain was sequenced in a study of cytomegalovirus exposure and HLA in healthy donors. The CDR3 is made up of 17 amino acids. The ends were cut back, 0 bases at V and 4 bases at J, with 18 bases in the middle. The germline gives CDR1 MNHEY, CDR2 SMNVEV (reference sequence). The PCR had 60 Vbeta and 13 Jbeta primers. TCRdb's copy holds only in-frame clones and misses some; the assay was immunoSEQ multiplex PCR. Counted here are fewer than 200,000 clones, 60% to 80% occurring once; the ten biggest clones make up 1.3% to 1.5%. The TCR was taken from a man in his 60s in good health and CMV-seronegative. V usage is TRBV27 and J usage is TRBJ1-1, with D tentatively TRBD1 (6 bases). Material: PBMCs. Here the CDR3 reads CASSLSVWAGDPTEAFF. CDR3 nucleotide sequence: TGTGCCAGCAGTTTATCGGTTTGGGCAGGGGACCCCACTGAAGCTTTCTTT.